One and the same sample provided the 29 T cell receptor beta chains below, sequenced in a study of shared clonotypes between healthy human individuals. TCRdb's table, derived via immunoSEQ multiplex PCR, lists solely in-frame clones and lacks some. The sample includes some 2.1 million clones, just under 95% of them seen just once. Naive CD8 cells lacked CD45RO, underwent positive selection for CCR7 and left out terminally differentiated effector memory CD45RA+ cells. Sequencing was carried out using naive CD8+ T cells from PBMCs. These receptor sequences come from a man younger than 35 in good health. Some clones in this sample may be carry-over from other donors' samples.

Comment on this clone: This sample also contains other DNA sequences that code for the same CDR3. J is TRBJ2-3 and V is TRBV9; no reliable D call. This CDR3 is 12 amino acids long. Per germline, CDR1 SGDLS and CDR2 YYNGEE. Trimming removed 5 bases at V and 6 bases at J, with 10 bases between. CDR3 loop: CASSVLGDTQYF. The CDR3 bases are TGTGCCAGCAGTGTCCTGGGCGATACGCAGTATTTT.

The V and J genes are TRBV28 and TRBJ2-5; D perhaps matches TRBD1 (6 bases). This CDR3 spans 14 amino acids. The V gene's germline CDR1 is MDHEN and CDR2 SYDVKM. V was pared by 3 bases and J by 4 bases, with 12 bases between. Written as DNA, the CDR3 is TGTGCCAGCAGTTTTCCCCAGGGGACAGAGACCCAGTACTTC. Protein product: CASSFPQGTETQYF.

V is TRBV29-1 and J is TRBJ2-3; the D gene is possibly TRBD1 (5 bases). CDR1 and CDR2 (germline): SQVTM, ANQGSEA. The V gene lost 7 bases and the J gene lost 0 bases, with 26 bases spanning the gap. CDR3 length equals 18 residues. The CDR3 bases are TGCAGCGCCCGTGGGGCTCGGGCCGAAGCAGGCAGCACAGATACGCAGTATTTT. Amino acid sequence: CSARGARAEAGSTDTQYF.

The chain recombines TRBV4-3 with TRBJ1-1; a possible D gene is TRBD1 (5 bases). The V gene lost 1 base and the J gene lost 8 bases, with 20 bases spanning the gap. In germline, CDR1 is LGHNA, CDR2 YSLEER. The CDR3 loop spans 16 amino acids. This CDR3 is CASSQGPGQGVSEAFF. In DNA form, the CDR3 reads TGCGCCAGCAGCCAAGGTCCGGGGCAGGGAGTTTCCGAAGCTTTCTTT.

This clone was observed a single time. The rearrangement uses TRBV27 and TRBJ2-3; D is ambiguous. CDR3 length equals 15 residues. V dropped 2 bases and J dropped 3 bases, with 12 bases sitting between them. Per the germline V gene, CDR1 is MNHEY and CDR2 is SMNVEV (reference sequence). As DNA, the CDR3 is TGTGCCAGCAGTTTAGTCCGGGTTCAAACAGATACGCAGTATTTT. Its translation is CASSLVRVQTDTQYF.

The V and J genes are TRBV5-1 and TRBJ2-7; 8 bases are a match to TRBD1. This CDR3 spans 16 amino acids. Looked up from germline, CDR1 is SGHRS and CDR2 is YFSETQ. V lost 4 bases, J lost 0 bases, and 9 bases stayed unmatched. CDR3 sequence reads: CASSETGQGSSYEQYF. The CDR3 DNA sequence: TGCGCCAGCAGCGAAACCGGACAGGGCAGCTCCTACGAGCAGTACTTC.

The CDR3 DNA is TGTGCCAGCAGCTTTGAGGGGGCGGGTGGTTCCTACGAGCAGTACTTC. Translated: CASSFEGAGGSYEQYF. The rearrangement uses TRBV7-8 and TRBJ2-7; 7 nucleotides match TRBD1. With 3 bases clipped from V and 1 base from J, the junction kept 9 bases outside the gene matches. Germline CDR1 and CDR2: SGHVS and FQNEAQ. This CDR3 contains 16 residues.

The chain recombines TRBV7-9 with TRBJ2-7; no reliable D call. Trimming pared 5 bases from V and 7 bases from J, leaving 12 bases between. The CDR3 contains 12 residues. Germline loops: CDR1 SEHNR, CDR2 FQNEAQ (reference sequence). The CDR3 is CASSPSWWEQYF. The CDR3 DNA sequence: TGTGCCAGCAGCCCCTCATGGTGGGAGCAGTACTTC.

The J gene is TRBJ2-7, the V gene TRBV15; a possible D gene is TRBD2 (9 bases). With 4 bases removed from V and 0 bases from J, the gap between germline ends came to 34 bases. Germline CDR1 is LNHNV and CDR2 is YYDKDF (reference sequence). This CDR3 spans 22 amino acids. The CDR3 nucleotides are TGTGCCACCAGCATCGAAGGACAGGGAAGTTCTCGGGCTAGCGGGAACTCCTACGAGCAGTACTTC. As protein: CATSIEGQGSSRASGNSYEQYF.

The V and J genes are TRBV7-8 and TRBJ2-5, with 7 positions matching TRBD2. From germline, CDR1 is SGHVS and CDR2 FQNEAQ. The CDR3 totals 17 residues. After removal of 5 bases from V and 1 base from J, the junction contained 13 bases not matched to a gene. As DNA, the CDR3 is TGTGCCAGCAGCGAAGGTGGGAGGGGACGCCGCCAAGAGACCCAGTACTTC. The encoded protein is CASSEGGRGRRQETQYF.

The gene calls are TRBV16 and TRBJ2-3; D is possibly TRBD1 or TRBD2 (6 bases each). Trimming stripped 3 bases from V and 2 bases from J, with 18 bases between. The germline V gene encodes CDR1 KGHSY and CDR2 FQNENV. There are 17 residues in the CDR3. The chain's CDR3 is CASSHQTGGTYTDTQYF. Written as DNA, the CDR3 is TGTGCCAGCAGCCACCAGACAGGCGGGACTTACACAGATACGCAGTATTTT.

The gene calls are TRBV6-1 and TRBJ2-5; 11 positions match TRBD2. Germline values: CDR1 MNHNS, CDR2 SASEGT. The CDR3 runs 17 residues. After removal of 2 bases from V and 4 bases from J, the junction contained 9 bases not matched to a gene. CDR3 region: CASSEYGIAGGRETQYF. The CDR3 DNA is TGTGCCAGCAGTGAATATGGGATAGCGGGAGGGAGAGAGACCCAGTACTTC.

Here the CDR3 reads CASSERREAGMGEQFF. DNA of the CDR3: TGTGCCAGCAGTGAGAGGCGGGAGGCTGGGATGGGTGAGCAGTTCTTC. This chain uses TRBV2 with TRBJ2-1, with TRBD2 identical over 8 bases. The germline CDR1 and CDR2 sequences are SNHLY and FYNNEI. The CDR3 has 16 amino acids. V lost 3 bases to trimming and J lost 9 bases; unmatched junction nucleotides: 13.

The chain joins TRBV27 to TRBJ2-1; the match to TRBD2 covers 10 bases. Unmatched junction bases numbered 9, after V lost 5 bases and J lost 5 bases. This CDR3 spans 16 amino acids. Germline-derived CDR1 and CDR2 are MNHEY and SMNVEV (reference sequence). The CDR3: CASSRASGRGDNEQFF. The DNA of the CDR3 is TGTGCCAGCAGTCGTGCTAGCGGGAGAGGGGACAATGAGCAGTTCTTC.

This chain connects TRBV10-3 to TRBJ2-7, with D unclear. Trimming took off 3 bases at V and 4 bases at J, with 10 bases between the two ends. The germline CDR1 and CDR2 sequences are ENHRY and SYGVKD. This CDR3 has 13 amino acids. The CDR3 loop reads CAISDSLYYEQYF. CDR3 in DNA: TGTGCCATCAGTGATAGTCTCTATTACGAGCAGTACTTC.

CDR3 in amino acids: CASSLGFALLREQFF. In DNA form, the CDR3 reads TGTGCCAGCAGCTTAGGGTTTGCCCTATTAAGGGAGCAGTTCTTC. This chain connects TRBV7-6 to TRBJ2-1, with unresolved D. The CDR3 spans 15 residues. CDR1 is SGHVS and CDR2 is FNYEAQ in the germline V gene. Trimming left V 1 base short and J 10 bases short, with 17 bases between.

This clone is a singleton in its sample. The sample carries other DNA sequences with the same CDR3. The V call is TRBV7-9, the J call TRBJ2-1; D is unresolved. V shed 1 base and J shed 7 bases, with 5 bases lying between them. This CDR3 is 12 amino acids long. CDR1 and CDR2 from the germline V gene are SEHNR and FQNEAQ (reference sequence). The CDR3 DNA reads TGTGCCAGCAGCTTAGACGGAAATGAGCAGTTCTTC. This codes for CASSLDGNEQFF.

The chain joins TRBV4-3 to TRBJ2-1, with no clear D. The CDR3 spans 15 residues. Trimming cost V 0 bases and J 5 bases, with 11 bases left between them. CDR1 is LGHNA and CDR2 is YSLEER in the germline V gene. The CDR3 coding sequence is TGCGCCAGCAGCCAAGATCGGTCCCCCAACAATGAGCAGTTCTTC. It codes for CASSQDRSPNNEQFF.

The gene calls are TRBV4-2 and TRBJ2-7, with D possibly TRBD2 on 6 matching bases. Germline assignment: CDR1 LGHNA and CDR2 YNFKEQ. V dropped 4 bases and J dropped 2 bases, with 21 bases sitting between them. This CDR3 comprises 17 residues. In DNA form, the CDR3 reads TGTGCCAGCAGCCCCCTTTTCGCCGGGGAGGTACCCTACGAGCAGTACTTC. Its translation: CASSPLFAGEVPYEQYF.

V gene TRBV19 combines with J gene TRBJ2-3; D gene uncertain. The CDR3 sequence is 15 residues long. Germline V gene data show CDR1 as LNHDA and CDR2 as SQIVND (reference sequence). V gave up 5 bases and J gave up 2 bases, with 14 bases separating them. CDR3 sequence (DNA): TGTGCCAGTAGTCTCGGGCTAGAGGCCACAGATACGCAGTATTTT. This codes for CASSLGLEATDTQYF.

Comments on this clone: The sample holds other DNA sequences that translate to the same CDR3. The chain uses TRBV27 and TRBJ1-1; no clear D gene. The CDR3 loop spans 14 amino acids. Germline V gene lookup returns CDR1 MNHEY and CDR2 SMNVEV (reference sequence). Deletions cut 2 bases from V and 1 base from J, with 8 bases between. The CDR3 loop is CASSLLSGNTEAFF. DNA of the CDR3: TGTGCCAGCAGTTTACTTTCTGGGAACACTGAAGCTTTCTTT.

This sequence joins TRBV2 and TRBJ1-1; no definite D call. Germline CDR1 and CDR2: SNHLY and FYNNEI. The CDR3 covers 12 residues. The V end lost 8 bases, the J end lost 5 bases, and 12 bases lay between the germline ends. The CDR3 loop reads CASPTRKTEAFF. The DNA of the CDR3 is TGTGCCAGCCCCACCAGGAAGACTGAAGCTTTCTTT.

A note on this clone: Other DNA sequences of this sample code for an identical CDR3. Written as DNA, the CDR3 is TGTGCCAGCAGCTTACTCGCGGGAGGGCTCTACGAGCAGTACTTC. Residues: CASSLLAGGLYEQYF. This rearrangement joins TRBV7-2 to TRBJ2-7, with 9 bases lining up with TRBD2. This CDR3 spans 15 amino acids. With 2 bases clipped from V and 3 bases from J, the junction kept 5 bases outside the gene matches. Germline lookup yields CDR1 SGHTA and CDR2 FQGNSA.

This clone was counted a single time. The J gene is TRBJ1-1, the V gene TRBV28; 7 nucleotides agree with TRBD1. The J segment lost 2 bases and the V segment lost 6 bases, leaving 9 bases of the junction unmatched. The germline V gene has CDR1 MDHEN and CDR2 SYDVKM. The CDR3 sequence is 15 residues long. This CDR3 reads CASSRADRLNTEAFF. The CDR3 DNA sequence: TGTGCCAGCAGCCGAGCGGACAGGCTTAACACTGAAGCTTTCTTT.

With regard to this clone: The sample carries other DNA sequences with the same CDR3. This chain uses TRBV9 with TRBJ2-7, with 10 bases that match TRBD1. Germline V gives CDR1 SGDLS, CDR2 YYNGEE. The V segment lost 2 bases and the J segment 2 bases; nucleotides outside the gene matches: 4. This CDR3 has 15 amino acids. CDR3 coding DNA: TGTGCCAGCAGCGTCGGGACAGGGGTCACCTACGAGCAGTACTTC. This codes for CASSVGTGVTYEQYF.

The chain recombines TRBV6-6 with TRBJ2-5; a possible D gene is TRBD1 (6 bases). Trimming took 4 bases from V and 0 from J, leaving 9 bases between them. The CDR3 is 14 amino acids. Germline V lookup: CDR1 MNHNY, CDR2 SVGAGI (reference sequence). The CDR3: CASSSDRYQETQYF. In DNA form, the CDR3 reads TGTGCCAGCAGTTCCGACAGGTACCAAGAGACCCAGTACTTC.

The chain joins TRBV5-6 to TRBJ2-7; D uncertain. The CDR3 totals 14 residues. The V gene lost 0 bases and the J gene lost 3 bases, with 10 bases spanning the gap. CDR1 and CDR2 (germline): SGHDT, YYEEEE. CDR3: CASSLVAGSYEQYF. The CDR3 coding sequence is TGTGCCAGCAGCTTGGTGGCAGGTAGCTACGAGCAGTACTTC.

This chain links TRBV30 with TRBJ2-3; D is uncertain. The length of the CDR3 is 10 residues. Trimming left V 8 bases short and J 3 bases short, with 6 bases between. CDR1 and CDR2 (germline): GTSNPN, SVGIG (reference sequence). This CDR3 is CAILTDTQYF. For the CDR3, the DNA is TGTGCCATACTAACAGATACGCAGTATTTT.

Concerning this clone itself: Other DNA sequences of this sample code for an identical CDR3. The rearrangement uses TRBV7-9 and TRBJ2-1; TRBD1 might be the D (5 bases). The CDR3 consists of 13 residues. CDR1 and CDR2 from the germline V gene are SEHNR and FQNEAQ (reference sequence). Trimming removed 1 base at V and 9 bases at J, with 10 bases between. This CDR3 reads CASSLGLGVEQFF. The CDR3 nucleotides read TGTGCCAGCAGCTTAGGCCTAGGGGTTGAGCAGTTCTTC.